This TCR beta chain was identified in a study of T cells expressing NK-cell markers. TCRdb reanalyzed the 5' RACE reads and collapses them to one entry per CDR3 protein, without DNA. The record lists roughly 350,000 distinct CDR3 sequences, of which the ten most abundant hold about 5.2%. The germline CDR1 and CDR2 sequences are LGHDT and YNNKEL (reference sequence). The CDR3 loop spans 13 amino acids. This TCR was recovered from a man aged 18-70 years in good health. The V call is TRBV3-1, the J call TRBJ1-1; TCRdb gives TRBD1 as the D gene, but with no DNA this cannot be confirmed. Sequenced: blood T cells: a sorted CD56 or NKG2C T cell subset, CD4+ or CD8+ T cells, or bulk PBMC T cells (not recorded which). The CDR3 sequence: CASSPGGVAEAFF.